This T cell receptor (beta chain) was documented in a study of cytomegalovirus exposure and HLA in healthy donors. Whole-study context: Among 398 genotyped donors, around 80% fell in the Caucasian-associated ancestry cluster.

The ends lost 3 bases at V and 5 bases at J; junction bases unmatched: 2. The CDR3 extends over 13 amino acids. From germline, CDR1 is LNHDA and CDR2 SQIVND (reference sequence). The PCR contained 60 Vbeta and 13 Jbeta primers. Method: immunoSEQ multiplex PCR; TCRdb's copy keeps in-frame clones and lacks some. The sample holds more than 95,000 clones; around 76% are singletons and the top ten take roughly 8%. The J gene is TRBJ1-2, the V gene TRBV19; 8 bases line up with TRBD1. The TCR comes from a man aged 35 to 55 in good health and CMV-seropositive. The specimen was PBMCs. The CDR3 is CASSIGQGYGYTF. Written as DNA, the CDR3 is TGTGCCAGTAGTATCGGACAGGGTTATGGCTACACCTTC.